The clone carrying this TCR beta chain occurred a few times. Its target is unknown. A TCRbeta library incorporating unique molecular identifiers was prepared. TCRdb analysed the PCR reads with MiXCR anew, one entry per CDR3 protein. This table holds 500,000 to 650,000 distinct CDR3 sequences, roughly an eighth found once. The record originates from a study of T-cell reconstitution after alpha-beta-depleted transplantation in children. The length of the CDR3 is 15 residues. V was pared by 7 bases and J by 0 bases, with 4 bases of the junction left unmatched. General study results and limits: The main origin of T-cell counts and diversity one year after transplant was newly produced T cells.

This TCR came from a female patient between 2 and 15 years old who had a stem cell transplant for aplastic anemia, so the T cells may come from the graft donor. The chain has TRBV12-3 or TRBV12-4 and TRBJ2-1, with 9 bases aligning to TRBD2. The sample here was PBMCs, mostly from graft donor cells, taken 180 days after TCRalphabeta/CD19-depleted stem cell transplant. The CDR3 reads CASTPSGDSYNEQFF. In DNA, the CDR3 is TGTGCCAGCACCCCTAGCGGGGACTCCTACAATGAGCAGTTCTTC.